Following are 5 T cell receptor beta chains from one sample sequenced in a study of Graves' ophthalmopathy and Graves' hyperthyroidism. Amplification of the TCR beta CDR3 regions used RNA transcripts (as template). An opening RT-PCR round employed HTBI primers and preceded a second-round multiplex PCR. TCRdb ran MiXCR on the multiplex PCR reads and lists one entry per CDR3 protein. Of just over 400,000 distinct CDR3 sequences detected, around 21% appear once; the ten largest clones hold 3%. The specimen sequenced was peripheral blood. The receptors were gathered from a woman under 30 with stable Graves' hyperthyroidism.

This clonotype was seen repeatedly, ten times or more. The rearrangement joins TRBV4-3 to TRBJ1-2; a possible D gene is TRBD1 (5 bases). V lost 0 bases, J lost 6 bases, and 8 bases lay in between. Per germline, CDR1 LGHNA and CDR2 YSLEER. The CDR3 is made up of 13 amino acids. CDR3 nucleotide sequence: TGCGCCAGCAGCCAAGACAGGGTGGATGGCTACACCTTC. This encodes CASSQDRVDGYTF.

This clonotype was seen at least ten times. The chain employs TRBV18 and TRBJ2-5; D remains ambiguous. Per the germline V gene, CDR1 is KGHSH and CDR2 is LQKENI. This CDR3 spans 12 amino acids. V shed 6 bases and J shed 2 bases, with 7 bases lying between them. This CDR3 is CASSPPQETQYF. The DNA for the CDR3 is TGTGCCAGCTCCCCTCCGCAAGAGACCCAGTACTTC.

The rearrangement uses TRBV19 and TRBJ1-1, with a possible D match to TRBD1 (5 bases). Germline V gene lookup returns CDR1 LNHDA and CDR2 SQIVND (reference sequence). CDR3 size: 14 residues. The V and J ends lost 0 bases and 8 bases respectively, with 13 bases between them. CDR3 bases: TGTGCCAGTAGTATAGATCCGGGGCAATTCGAAGCTTTCTTT. Encoded protein: CASSIDPGQFEAFF.

The V and J genes are TRBV30 and TRBJ2-5; D gene ambiguous. Per germline, CDR1 GTSNPN and CDR2 SVGIG (reference sequence). This CDR3 has 11 residues. V was shortened by 3 bases and J by 2 bases, with 4 bases between the two germline ends. The CDR3 region is CAWRQQETQYF. DNA of the CDR3: TGTGCCTGGAGACAGCAAGAGACCCAGTACTTC.

J is TRBJ1-1 and V is TRBV12-5, with a tentative D call TRBD1 (6 bases). Looked up from germline, CDR1 is LGHNT and CDR2 is FRNRAP. The CDR3 loop spans 15 amino acids. Trimming left V 2 bases short and J 1 base short, with 11 bases between. The CDR3 nucleotides are TGTGCTAGTGGTTTGTGGGCCAGGGGGAACACTGAAGCTTTCTTT. It is translated as CASGLWARGNTEAFF.